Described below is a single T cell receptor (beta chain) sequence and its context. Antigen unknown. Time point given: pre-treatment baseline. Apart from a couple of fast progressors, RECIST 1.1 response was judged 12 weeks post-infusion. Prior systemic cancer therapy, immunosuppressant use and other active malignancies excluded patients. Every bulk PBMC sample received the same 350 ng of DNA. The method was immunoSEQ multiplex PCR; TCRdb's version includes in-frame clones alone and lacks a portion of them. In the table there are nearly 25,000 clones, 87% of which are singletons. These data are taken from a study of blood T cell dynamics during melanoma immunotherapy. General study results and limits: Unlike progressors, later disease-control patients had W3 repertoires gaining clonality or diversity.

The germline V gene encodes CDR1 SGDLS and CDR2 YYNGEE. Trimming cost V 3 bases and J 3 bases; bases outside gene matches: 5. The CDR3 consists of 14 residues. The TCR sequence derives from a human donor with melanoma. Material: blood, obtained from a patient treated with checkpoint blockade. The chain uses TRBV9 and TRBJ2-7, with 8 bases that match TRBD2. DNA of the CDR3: TGTGCCAGCAGCGGTAGCGGGATGGGCTACGAGCAGTACTTC. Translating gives CASSGSGMGYEQYF.